Sequencing of this T cell receptor (beta chain) was carried out in a study of shared T cell receptors in the human thymus. Assay used: immunoSEQ multiplex PCR; TCRdb lists only in-frame clones, some missing. The repertoire includes about 500,000 clones, roughly 74% of them detected once, and around 0.012% sits in the top ten. The CDR3 spans 15 residues. Germline CDR1 reads LGHNA; CDR2 reads YSLEER. The V end was cut by 5 bases, the J end by 4 bases, with 16 bases between. Separately, the same data were catalogued under a study of human thymus T cells. That work states: Donors consisted of healthy Finnish infants (having corrective surgery for congenital heart defects). What appeared biased in thymic and blood repertoires was the usage of V and J genes.

This receptor was obtained from a boy under two years old with a congenital heart defect. Sequencing input: thymocytes. J is TRBJ2-3 and V is TRBV4-3, with a tentative D call TRBD1 (8 bases). The CDR3: CASSIRQGRADTQYF. The CDR3 DNA is TGCGCCAGCAGCATCAGACAGGGGAGGGCAGATACGCAGTATTTT.